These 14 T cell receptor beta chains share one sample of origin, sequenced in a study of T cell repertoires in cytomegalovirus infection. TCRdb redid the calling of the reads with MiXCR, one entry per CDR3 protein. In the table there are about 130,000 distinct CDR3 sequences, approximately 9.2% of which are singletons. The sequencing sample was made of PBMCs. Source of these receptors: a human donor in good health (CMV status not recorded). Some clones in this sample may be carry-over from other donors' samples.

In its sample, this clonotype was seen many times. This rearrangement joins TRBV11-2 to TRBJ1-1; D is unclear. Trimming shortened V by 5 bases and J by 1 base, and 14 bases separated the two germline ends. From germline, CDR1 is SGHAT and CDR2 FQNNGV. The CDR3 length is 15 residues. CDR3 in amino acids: CASSPRRGSNTEAFF. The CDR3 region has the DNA TGTGCCAGCAGCCCTCGTAGAGGGTCGAACACTGAAGCTTTCTTT.

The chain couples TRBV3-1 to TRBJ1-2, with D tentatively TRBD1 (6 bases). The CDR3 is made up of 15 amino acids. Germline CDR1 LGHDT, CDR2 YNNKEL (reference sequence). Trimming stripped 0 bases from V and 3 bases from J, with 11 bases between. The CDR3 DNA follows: TGTGCCAGCAGCCAAGATTACAGGGCTGACTATGGCTACACCTTC. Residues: CASSQDYRADYGYTF. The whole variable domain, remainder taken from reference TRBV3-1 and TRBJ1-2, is DTAVSQTPKYLVTQMGNDKSIKCEQNLGHDTMYWYKQDSKKFLKIMFSYNNKELIINETVPNRFSPKSPDKAHLNLHINSLELGDSAVYFCASSQDYRADYGYTFGSGTRLTVV.

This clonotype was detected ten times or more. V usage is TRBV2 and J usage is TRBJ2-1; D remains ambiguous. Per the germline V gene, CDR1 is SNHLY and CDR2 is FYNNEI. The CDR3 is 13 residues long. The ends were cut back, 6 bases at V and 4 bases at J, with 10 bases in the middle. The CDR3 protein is CASSKDTYNEQFF. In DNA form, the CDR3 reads TGTGCCAGCAGCAAGGATACTTACAATGAGCAGTTCTTC.

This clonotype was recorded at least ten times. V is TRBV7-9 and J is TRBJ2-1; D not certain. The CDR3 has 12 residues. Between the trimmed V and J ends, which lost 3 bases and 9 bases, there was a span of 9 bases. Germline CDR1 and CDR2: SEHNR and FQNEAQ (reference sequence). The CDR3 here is CASSLVTAEQFF. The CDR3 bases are TGTGCCAGCAGCTTGGTAACGGCTGAGCAGTTCTTC.

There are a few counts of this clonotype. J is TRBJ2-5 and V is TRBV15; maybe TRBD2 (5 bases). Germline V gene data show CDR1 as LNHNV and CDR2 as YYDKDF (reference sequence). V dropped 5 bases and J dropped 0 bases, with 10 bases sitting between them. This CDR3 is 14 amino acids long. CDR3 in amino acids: CATSGLLYQETQYF. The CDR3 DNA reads TGTGCCACCAGCGGACTTTTGTACCAAGAGACCCAGTACTTC.

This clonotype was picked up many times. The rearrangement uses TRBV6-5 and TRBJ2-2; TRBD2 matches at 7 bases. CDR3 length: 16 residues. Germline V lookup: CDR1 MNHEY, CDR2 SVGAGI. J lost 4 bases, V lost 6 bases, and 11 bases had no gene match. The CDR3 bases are TGTGCCAGCAGGGGAGGGACCGTCGCGGCCACCGGGGAGCTGTTTTTT. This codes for CASRGGTVAATGELFF.

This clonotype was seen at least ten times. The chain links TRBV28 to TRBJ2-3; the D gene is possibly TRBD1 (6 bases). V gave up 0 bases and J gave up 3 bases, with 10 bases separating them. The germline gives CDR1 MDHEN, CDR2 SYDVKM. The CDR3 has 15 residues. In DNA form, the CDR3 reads TGTGCCAGCAGTTTATGGGAAACAGGGACAGATACGCAGTATTTT. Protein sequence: CASSLWETGTDTQYF. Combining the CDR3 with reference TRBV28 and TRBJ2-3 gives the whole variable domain DVKVTQSSRYLVKRTGEKVFLECVQDMDHENMFWYRQDPGLGLRLIYFSYDVKMKEKGDIPEGYSVSREKKERFSLILESASTNQTSMYLCASSLWETGTDTQYFGPGTRLTVL.

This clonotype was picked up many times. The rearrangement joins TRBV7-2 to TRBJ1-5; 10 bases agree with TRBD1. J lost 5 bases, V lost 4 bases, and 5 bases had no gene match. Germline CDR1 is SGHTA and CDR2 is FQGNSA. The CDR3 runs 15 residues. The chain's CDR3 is CASSYGDRGHQPQHF. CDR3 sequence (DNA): TGTGCCAGCAGCTACGGAGACAGGGGGCATCAGCCCCAGCATTTT.

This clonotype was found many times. The CDR3 nucleotides read TGTGCCAGTAGTGACAACAGGGGTTGGGAGACCCAGTACTTC. Amino acids: CASSDNRGWETQYF. The chain combines TRBV19 with TRBJ2-5, with 7 bases identical to TRBD1. The germline V gene encodes CDR1 LNHDA and CDR2 SQIVND (reference sequence). The V gene end was trimmed by 5 bases and the J gene end by 5 bases; junction bases not matched to a gene: 8. The CDR3 extends over 14 amino acids. The full variable domain, with the rest looked up from reference TRBV19 and TRBJ2-5, is DGGITQSPKYLFRKEGQNVTLSCEQNLNHDAMYWYRQDPGQGLRLIYYSQIVNDFQKGDIAEGYSVSREKKESFPLTVTSAQKNPTAFYLCASSDNRGWETQYFGPGTRLLVL.

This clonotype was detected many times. CDR3 loop: CASSLGTGGVYEQYF. CDR3 DNA sequence: TGTGCCAGCAGCTTAGGGACAGGGGGCGTTTACGAGCAGTACTTC. This sequence joins TRBV7-9 and TRBJ2-7; TRBD1 matches at 11 bases. The V gene end was trimmed by 1 base and the J gene end by 4 bases; junction bases not matched to a gene: 3. The germline V gene encodes CDR1 SEHNR and CDR2 FQNEAQ (reference sequence). This CDR3 has 15 residues.

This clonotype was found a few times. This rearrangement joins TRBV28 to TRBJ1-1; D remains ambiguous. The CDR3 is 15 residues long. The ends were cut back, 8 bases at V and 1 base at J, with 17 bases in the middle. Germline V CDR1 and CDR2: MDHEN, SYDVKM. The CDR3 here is CASPPSKGENTEAFF. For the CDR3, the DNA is TGTGCCAGCCCGCCCTCGAAGGGAGAGAACACTGAAGCTTTCTTT.

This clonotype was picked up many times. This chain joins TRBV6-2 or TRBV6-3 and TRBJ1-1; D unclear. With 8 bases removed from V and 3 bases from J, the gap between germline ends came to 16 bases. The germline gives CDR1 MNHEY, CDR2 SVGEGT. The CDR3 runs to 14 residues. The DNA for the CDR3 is TGTGCCAGCGTGATTTCGGGGTCGTACACTGAAGCTTTCTTT. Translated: CASVISGSYTEAFF.

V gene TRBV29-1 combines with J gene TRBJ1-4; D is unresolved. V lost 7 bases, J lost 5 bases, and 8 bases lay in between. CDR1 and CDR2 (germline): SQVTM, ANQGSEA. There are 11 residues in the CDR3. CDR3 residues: CSALLNEKLFF. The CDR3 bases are TGCAGCGCCCTGCTGAATGAAAAACTGTTTTTT.

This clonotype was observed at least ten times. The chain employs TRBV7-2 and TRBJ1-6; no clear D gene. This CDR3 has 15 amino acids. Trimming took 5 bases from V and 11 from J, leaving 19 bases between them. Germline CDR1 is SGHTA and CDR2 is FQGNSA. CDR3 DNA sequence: TGTGCCAGCAGCCTAGGGTCTCGGGATGCGGCACCCCTCCACTTT. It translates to CASSLGSRDAAPLHF.